The clone carrying this T cell receptor (beta chain) has a handful of counts. Its specificity is unknown. Primers included in the PCR were 60 Vbeta and 13 Jbeta primers. Profiled with immunoSEQ multiplex PCR; TCRdb holds only in-frame clones, not every one. The repertoire includes 100,000 or so clones, about 69% of them detected once, and around 1.3% sits in the top ten. This sample was included in a study of cytomegalovirus exposure and HLA in healthy donors. On the study more broadly: A prior study identified some 100 million unique TCR beta sequences from some 200 million T cells. Broader study findings: A later analysis showed HLA-associated TCR beta chains outstripping equally common others in clonal expansion. Several top significant clusters appeared, in a later analysis, to be linked to common viral pathogens.

This CDR3 has 16 amino acids. Germline lookup yields CDR1 SEHNR and CDR2 FQNEAQ (reference sequence). The sequenced material came from PBMCs. This receptor was obtained from a man in his forties in good health and CMV-seronegative. The V gene is TRBV7-9, the J gene TRBJ2-5, with D possibly TRBD2 on 6 matching bases. The end of the DNA fits TRBJ2-7 better, so the J call may be wrong. The CDR3 nucleotides are TGTGCCAGCAGCCCCCGAAGCGGGCGTGCCGCCTACGAGCAGTACTTC. Its protein is CASSPRSGRAAYEQYF.